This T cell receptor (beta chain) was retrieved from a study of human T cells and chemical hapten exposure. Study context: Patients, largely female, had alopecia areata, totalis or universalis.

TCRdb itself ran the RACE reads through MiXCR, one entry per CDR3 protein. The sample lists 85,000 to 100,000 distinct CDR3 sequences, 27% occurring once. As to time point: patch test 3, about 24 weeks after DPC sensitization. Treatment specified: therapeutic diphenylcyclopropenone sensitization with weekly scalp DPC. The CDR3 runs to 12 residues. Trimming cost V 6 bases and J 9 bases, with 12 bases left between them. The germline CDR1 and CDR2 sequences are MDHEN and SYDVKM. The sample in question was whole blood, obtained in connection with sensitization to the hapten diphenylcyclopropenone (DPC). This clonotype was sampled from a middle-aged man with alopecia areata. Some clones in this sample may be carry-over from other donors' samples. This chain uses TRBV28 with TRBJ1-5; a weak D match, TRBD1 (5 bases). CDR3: CASSWGGSPQHF. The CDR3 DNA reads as TGTGCCAGCAGCTGGGGGGGGTCGCCCCAGCATTTT.